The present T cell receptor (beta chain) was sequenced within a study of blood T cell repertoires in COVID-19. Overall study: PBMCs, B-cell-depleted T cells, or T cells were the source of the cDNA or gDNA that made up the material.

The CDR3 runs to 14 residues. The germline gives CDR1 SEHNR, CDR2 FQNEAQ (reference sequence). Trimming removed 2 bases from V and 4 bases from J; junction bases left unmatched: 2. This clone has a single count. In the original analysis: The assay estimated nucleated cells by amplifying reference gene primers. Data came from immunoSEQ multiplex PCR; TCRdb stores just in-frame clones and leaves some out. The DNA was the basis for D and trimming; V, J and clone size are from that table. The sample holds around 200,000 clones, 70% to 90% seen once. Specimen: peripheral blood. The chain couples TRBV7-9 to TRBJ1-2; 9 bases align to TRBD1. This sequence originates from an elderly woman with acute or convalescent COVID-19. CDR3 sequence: CASSLKTGGYGYTF. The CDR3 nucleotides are TGTGCCAGCAGCTTAAAGACAGGGGGCTATGGCTACACCTTC.